The 23 T cell receptor beta chains reported below all come from one sample, sequenced in a study of beta chain features in type 1 diabetes. Overall study findings and caveats: Across all four CD4+ subsets, people with type 1 diabetes showed modestly shorter TCRB CDR3s.

Their antigens are not known. Since all of the isolated RNA was reverse transcribed, expressed TCRB transcripts were what got sequenced. The protocol was immunoSEQ multiplex PCR, while the TCRdb copy is restricted to in-frame clones and leaves out a portion. The repertoire includes approximately 150,000 clones, about 12% of them detected once, and roughly 1.4% sits in the top ten. Sequencing was done on a sample of central memory CD4+ T cells from blood. The receptors were sampled from a man aged 18 to 30 with type 1 diabetes.

The sample holds many counts of this clone. V gene TRBV28 combines with J gene TRBJ2-5, with no clear D. Germline assignment: CDR1 MDHEN and CDR2 SYDVKM. V dropped 6 bases and J dropped 5 bases, with 10 bases sitting between them. This CDR3 has 12 amino acids. This CDR3 is CASRTNPETQYF. The CDR3, as DNA: TGTGCCAGCAGGACAAATCCCGAGACCCAGTACTTC.

V and J are TRBV19 and TRBJ2-5; D may be TRBD2 (5 bases). Germline V gene data show CDR1 as LNHDA and CDR2 as SQIVND (reference sequence). V was pared by 3 bases and J by 5 bases, with 13 bases between. This CDR3 comprises 14 residues. The CDR3 DNA reads as TGTGCCAGTAGTATCTCTAGCCGCGGGGAGACCCAGTACTTC. This translates into CASSISSRGETQYF.

This clone was observed a handful of times. This chain uses TRBV7-8 with TRBJ2-2; 7 nucleotides agree with TRBD1. The CDR3 has 16 residues. The germline gives CDR1 SGHVS, CDR2 FQNEAQ. Unmatched junction bases numbered 8, after V lost 5 bases and J lost 2 bases. Here the CDR3 reads CASSLRQGTNTGELFF. The CDR3 bases are TGTGCCAGCAGCCTACGACAGGGTACAAACACCGGGGAGCTGTTTTTT.

This clone was counted only a few times. DNA of the CDR3: TGTGCCAGCAGCCTAGACAGGGCCTCCTACAATGAGCAGTTCTTC. Its translation is CASSLDRASYNEQFF. This sequence joins TRBV9 and TRBJ2-1, with 7 bases identical to TRBD1. Trimming at V came to 4 bases and at J to 0 bases, leaving 4 bases not matched to a gene. CDR1 SGDLS and CDR2 YYNGEE come from the germline V gene. The CDR3 totals 15 residues.

This clone was picked up a small number of times. This chain links TRBV18 with TRBJ1-1; possibly TRBD1 for D (5 bases). The germline V gene encodes CDR1 KGHSH and CDR2 LQKENI. This CDR3 contains 16 residues. Trimming left V 2 bases short and J 2 bases short, with 15 bases between. In DNA, the CDR3 is TGTGCCAGCTCACCAATGGATGGGGGAGGAAACACTGAAGCTTTCTTT. It codes for CASSPMDGGGNTEAFF.

This clone came up many times. CDR3 amino acids: CASSSSGYMQYF. CDR3 sequence (DNA): TGTGCCAGCAGTTCCTCAGGGTACATGCAGTACTTC. The rearrangement links TRBV28 to TRBJ2-7; maybe TRBD1 (5 bases). The germline CDR1 and CDR2 sequences are MDHEN and SYDVKM. The CDR3 length is 12 residues. Trimming shortened V by 4 bases and J by 9 bases, and 13 bases separated the two germline ends.

The rearrangement joins TRBV6-1 to TRBJ2-3; D possibly corresponds to TRBD2 (7 bases). The length of the CDR3 is 15 residues. The V gene's germline CDR1 is MNHNS and CDR2 SASEGT. The ends were cut back, 6 bases at V and 3 bases at J, with 16 bases in the middle. CDR3 coding DNA: TGTGCCAGCAGCCTGGGGGGGCTGTTGACAGATACGCAGTATTTT. Residues: CASSLGGLLTDTQYF.

The chain employs TRBV2 and TRBJ1-5; D uncertain. Trimming took 3 bases from V and 6 from J, leaving 12 bases between them. The CDR3 spans 14 residues. Germline CDR1 SNHLY, CDR2 FYNNEI. In nucleotides, the CDR3 is TGTGCCAGCAGTGAGCGGGAGAACGGTCAGCCCCAGCATTTT. Protein product: CASSERENGQPQHF.

This clone was recorded a few times. This chain connects TRBV7-9 to TRBJ1-2, with 9 bases that match TRBD1. Looked up from germline, CDR1 is SEHNR and CDR2 is FQNEAQ (reference sequence). The CDR3 has 15 amino acids. J was trimmed by 0 bases and V by 5 bases; bases with no gene match: 4. DNA of the CDR3: TGTGCCAGCAGCCTGGGACAGGGCGCTAACTATGGCTACACCTTC. It specifies CASSLGQGANYGYTF.

V and J are TRBV30 and TRBJ1-1; D is undetermined. With 7 bases removed from V and 10 bases from J, the gap between germline ends came to 22 bases. Germline lookup yields CDR1 GTSNPN and CDR2 SVGIG (reference sequence). The CDR3 spans 13 residues. This chain's CDR3 is CASLRKPSLVAFF. In DNA, the CDR3 is TGTGCCTCCCTTCGGAAGCCGTCACTGGTAGCTTTCTTT.

This chain connects TRBV18 to TRBJ2-3; possibly TRBD2 for D (6 bases). V shed 0 bases and J shed 3 bases, with 19 bases lying between them. Germline loops: CDR1 KGHSH, CDR2 LQKENI. There are 18 residues in the CDR3. In DNA, the CDR3 is TGTGCCAGCTCACCACCCCGGGACTCTCTTCAAAATACAGATACGCAGTATTTT. As protein: CASSPPRDSLQNTDTQYF.

A few counts support this clone. The V call is TRBV28, the J call TRBJ2-1; 10 bases align to TRBD2. The CDR3 consists of 15 residues. Per germline, CDR1 MDHEN and CDR2 SYDVKM. J gave up 6 bases and V 7 bases, and 9 bases lay outside the gene matches. The chain's CDR3 is CASTASGGGFNEQFF. The CDR3 DNA reads as TGTGCCAGCACCGCAAGCGGGGGGGGCTTCAATGAGCAGTTCTTC. Full variable domain (outside the CDR3, taken from reference TRBV28 and TRBJ2-1): DVKVTQSSRYLVKRTGEKVFLECVQDMDHENMFWYRQDPGLGLRLIYFSYDVKMKEKGDIPEGYSVSREKKERFSLILESASTNQTSMYLCASTASGGGFNEQFFGPGTRLTVL.

A few counts support this clone. This chain uses TRBV5-1 with TRBJ2-1; 11 positions match TRBD2. The CDR3 totals 14 residues. CDR1 and CDR2 (germline): SGHRS, YFSETQ. The trim removed 0 bases at V and 9 bases at J, leaving 2 bases unmatched. CDR3 DNA: TGCGCCAGCAGCTTGGGACTAGCGGGGTTTGAGCAGTTCTTC. Its translation is CASSLGLAGFEQFF.

This clone was detected a few times. This chain links TRBV28 with TRBJ1-5; the match to TRBD1 covers 8 bases. The CDR3 is made up of 15 amino acids. Trimming took 0 bases from V and 3 from J; bases not matched to a gene: 1. The germline V gene encodes CDR1 MDHEN and CDR2 SYDVKM. The CDR3 loop is CASSLWDRANQPQHF. CDR3 nucleotide sequence: TGTGCCAGCAGTTTATGGGACAGGGCCAATCAGCCCCAGCATTTT. The full variable domain, rest sourced from reference TRBV28 and TRBJ1-5, is DVKVTQSSRYLVKRTGEKVFLECVQDMDHENMFWYRQDPGLGLRLIYFSYDVKMKEKGDIPEGYSVSREKKERFSLILESASTNQTSMYLCASSLWDRANQPQHFGDGTRLSIL.

The gene calls are TRBV11-3 and TRBJ1-1; no clear D. Germline V gene data show CDR1 as SGHNT and CDR2 as YENEEA. V lost 2 bases, J lost 4 bases, and 8 bases lay in between. CDR3 length equals 13 residues. CDR3 sequence: CASSLHGRTEAFF. The CDR3 DNA reads TGTGCCAGCAGCTTACATGGGCGCACTGAAGCTTTCTTT.

This clone was seen only a few times. Other DNA sequences in the sample encode the same CDR3. The rearrangement joins TRBV27 to TRBJ1-2; 7 bases fit TRBD1. Per germline, CDR1 MNHEY and CDR2 SMNVEV (reference sequence). This CDR3 region has 12 residues. Losses at the gene ends were 6 bases for V and 4 bases for J; bases not matched to a gene: 2. This chain's CDR3 is CASRRTGYGYTF. Here the CDR3 DNA reads TGTGCCAGCAGGAGGACAGGCTATGGCTACACCTTC.

There are many counts of this clone. Other DNA sequences from this sample encode an identical CDR3 as well. The J gene is TRBJ1-5, the V gene TRBV30; TRBD1 might be the D (6 bases). This CDR3 spans 13 amino acids. Germline CDR1 and CDR2: GTSNPN and SVGIG (reference sequence). V was pared by 5 bases and J by 0 bases, with 8 bases between. CDR3 DNA sequence: TGTGCCTGGTCAGGGGATAGCAATCAGCCCCAGCATTTT. Its protein product is CAWSGDSNQPQHF.

This clone was observed a few times. The gene calls are TRBV10-3 and TRBJ1-3; 8 nucleotides line up with TRBD1. Looked up from germline, CDR1 is ENHRY and CDR2 is SYGVKD. With 5 bases clipped from V and 2 bases from J, the junction kept 2 bases outside the gene matches. This CDR3 spans 14 amino acids. This CDR3 is CAISSTGAGNTIYF. The DNA for the CDR3 is TGTGCCATCAGTTCGACAGGGGCTGGAAACACCATATATTTT.

This clone was picked up a small number of times. CDR3 region: CASSYTGPMNTEAFF. As DNA, the CDR3 is TGTGCCAGCAGTTACACGGGACCGATGAACACTGAAGCTTTCTTT. The J gene is TRBJ1-1, the V gene TRBV6-5, with D tentatively TRBD1 (5 bases). Trimming removed 2 bases from V and 0 bases from J, with 10 bases in between. Germline V gene lookup returns CDR1 MNHEY and CDR2 SVGAGI. The length of the CDR3 is 15 residues.

This clone has just a few counts. The V call is TRBV29-1, the J call TRBJ1-2; D might be TRBD1 (5 bases). V was cut by 7 bases and J by 0 bases, with 12 bases left in between. This CDR3 comprises 13 residues. Germline V CDR1 and CDR2: SQVTM, ANQGSEA. The CDR3, as DNA: TGCAGCGCTGACAGTTACCCTAACTATGGCTACACCTTC. This gives the protein CSADSYPNYGYTF. Using reference TRBV29-1 and TRBJ1-2 for the parts outside the CDR3, the full variable domain is SAVISQKPSRDICQRGTSLTIQCQVDSQVTMMFWYRQQPGQSLTLIATANQGSEATYESGFVIDKFPISRPNLTFSTLTVSNMSPEDSSIYLCSADSYPNYGYTFGSGTRLTVV.

This clone was seen a few times. The chain combines TRBV2 with TRBJ2-7, with TRBD1 identical over 9 bases. V lost 6 bases, J lost 6 bases, and 6 bases stayed unmatched. CDR3 size: 13 residues. Germline CDR1 SNHLY, CDR2 FYNNEI. The CDR3 nucleotides are TGTGCCAGCAGGCCGACAGGGGGTTCCGAGCAGTACTTC. It specifies CASRPTGGSEQYF.

This clone turned up a few times. V and J are TRBV11-2 and TRBJ2-7, with a weak D call TRBD2 (5 bases). Trimming shortened V by 5 bases and J by 4 bases, and 12 bases separated the two germline ends. In germline, CDR1 is SGHAT, CDR2 FQNNGV. The CDR3 consists of 13 residues. The CDR3 DNA is TGTGCCAGCAGCGCCCTCGGGAATTACGAGCAGTACTTC. It encodes CASSALGNYEQYF.

This chain connects TRBV5-6 to TRBJ2-4; D may be TRBD2 (5 bases). V gave up 4 bases and J gave up 1 base, with 9 bases separating them. The CDR3 length is 14 residues. Germline CDR1 is SGHDT and CDR2 is YYEEEE. This chain's CDR3 is CASSTSGAKNIQYF. CDR3 bases: TGTGCCAGCAGCACAAGCGGCGCCAAAAACATTCAGTACTTC.